A single sample gave rise to the 29 T cell receptor beta chains below, sequenced in a study of CD8 T cells in ankylosing spondylitis. MiXCR, applied by TCRdb to the 5' RACE reads, yields one record per CDR3 protein. This sample has 700,000 to 850,000 distinct CDR3 sequences, with roughly 12% found just once. No antigen has been identified for these receptors. General observations from the study: About eight highly homologous variants made up a TCR beta motif that seemed to typify ankylosing spondylitis blood.

Sequenced sample: blood, either unsorted or a sorted T cell fraction (not recorded which). These receptors came from a male donor with ankylosing spondylitis.

This clonotype has a handful of counts. The J gene is TRBJ2-7, the V gene TRBV2; possibly TRBD1 or TRBD2 for D (5 bases each). V lost 4 bases and J 4 bases, leaving 11 bases between the germline ends. The CDR3 is 13 residues long. In germline, CDR1 is SNHLY, CDR2 FYNNEI. CDR3 bases: TGTGCCAGCAGTGTGGGGGACGGTTACGAGCAGTACTTC. Protein product: CASSVGDGYEQYF. The full variable domain, its missing parts supplied by reference TRBV2 and TRBJ2-7, is EPEVTQTPSHQVTQMGQEVILRCVPISNHLYFYWYRQILGQKVEFLVSFYNNEISEKSEIFDDQFSVERPDGSNFTLKIRSTKLEDSAMYFCASSVGDGYEQYFGPGTRLTVT.

This chain connects TRBV4-1 to TRBJ1-3, with 9 bases aligning to TRBD1. The germline CDR1 and CDR2 sequences are MGHRA and YSYEKL. CDR3 length equals 16 residues. The V segment lost 0 bases and the J segment 7 bases; nucleotides outside the gene matches: 7. CDR3: CASSQDGPGTGNTIYF. The CDR3 nucleotides read TGCGCCAGCAGCCAAGATGGACCCGGGACAGGGAACACCATATATTTT.

This clonotype has only a few counts. The V gene is TRBV6-2 or TRBV6-3, the J gene TRBJ2-1; 8 nucleotides align to TRBD2. Germline V gene data show CDR1 as MNHEY and CDR2 as SVGEGT. Unmatched junction bases numbered 13, after V lost 6 bases and J lost 6 bases. This CDR3 spans 16 amino acids. The CDR3 protein is CASSLRTGGSINEQFF. In DNA form, the CDR3 reads TGTGCCAGCAGCCTACGTACGGGGGGGTCTATCAATGAGCAGTTCTTC.

Notes on this clonotype: A much larger clone differs by one base, so this may be a read error. The gene calls are TRBV7-8 and TRBJ2-5; D call uncertain. V lost 5 bases to trimming and J lost 4 bases, with 2 bases between them. The CDR3 covers 10 residues. Germline V gene data show CDR1 as SGHVS and CDR2 as FQNEAQ. CDR3 sequence: CASSAETQYF. In DNA, the CDR3 is TGTGCCAGCAGCGCAGAGACCCAGTACTTC.

This clonotype was recorded many times. The V gene is TRBV29-1, the J gene TRBJ1-2; D uncertain. CDR1 and CDR2 (germline): SQVTM, ANQGSEA. The CDR3 length is 11 residues. V lost 4 bases and J lost 6, with 9 bases in between. CDR3 in amino acids: CSVVLGHGYTF. The CDR3 DNA reads TGCAGCGTTGTCTTAGGGCATGGCTACACCTTC.

This clonotype was found many times. The rearrangement links TRBV5-1 to TRBJ2-2; no clear D. The CDR3 runs to 16 residues. Per the germline V gene, CDR1 is SGHRS and CDR2 is YFSETQ. V dropped 0 bases and J dropped 4 bases, with 13 bases sitting between them. This chain's CDR3 is CASSLGPGESTGELFF. In DNA form, the CDR3 reads TGCGCCAGCAGCTTGGGGCCGGGCGAGAGCACCGGGGAGCTGTTTTTT.

Notes on this clonotype: The DNA is omitted, as the CDR3 cannot be located on it reliably, and the CDR3 follows TCRdb's listing. The gene calls are TRBV5-5 and TRBJ1-4; TRBD1, the table's D call, was not compared with the DNA. Looked up from germline, CDR1 is SGHKS and CDR2 is YYEKEE (reference sequence). The CDR3 length equals 13 residues, ends included. CDR3 residues: CASSLVGSGNEYF.

This clonotype has a handful of counts. The chain links TRBV6-1 to TRBJ2-3; 8 nucleotides agree with TRBD1. J was trimmed by 3 bases and V by 6 bases; bases with no gene match: 8. Germline V gene lookup returns CDR1 MNHNS and CDR2 SASEGT. The CDR3 contains 15 residues. The CDR3 reads CASRTTGVGTDTQYF. CDR3 coding DNA: TGTGCCAGCAGAACGACAGGGGTCGGGACAGATACGCAGTATTTT.

This rearrangement joins TRBV7-9 to TRBJ2-1; D may be TRBD2 (6 bases). The CDR3 is 17 residues long. Germline loops: CDR1 SEHNR, CDR2 FQNEAQ (reference sequence). V dropped 4 bases and J dropped 3 bases, with 19 bases sitting between them. For the CDR3, the DNA is TGTGCCAGCAGCTACACCCTCGGGAGAGGGAGCTACAATGAGCAGTTCTTC. Residues: CASSYTLGRGSYNEQFF.

The chain links TRBV10-3 to TRBJ1-1; D is possibly TRBD1 (5 bases). CDR3 length: 17 residues. CDR1 ENHRY and CDR2 SYGVKD come from the germline V gene. Trimming cost V 2 bases and J 1 base, with 17 bases left between them. The CDR3 coding sequence is TGTGCCATCAGTGAGGACTTAGCGGGACGTCGGAACACTGAAGCTTTCTTT. This encodes CAISEDLAGRRNTEAFF.

This chain connects TRBV7-3 to TRBJ1-1; D possibly corresponds to TRBD1 (6 bases). CDR3 length: 14 residues. The V end lost 5 bases, the J end lost 3 bases, and 13 bases lay between the germline ends. Looked up from germline, CDR1 is SGHTA and CDR2 is FQGTGA. The CDR3 nucleotides read TGTGCCAGCAGCGAGACAGGCCCCGACACTGAAGCTTTCTTT. It codes for CASSETGPDTEAFF. Full variable domain (outside the CDR3, taken from reference TRBV7-3 and TRBJ1-1): GAGVSQTPSNKVTEKGKYVELRCDPISGHTALYWYRQSLGQGPEFLIYFQGTGAADDSGLPNDRFFAVRPEGSVSTLKIQRTERGDSAVYLCASSETGPDTEAFFGQGTRLTVV.

The sample holds a few counts of this clonotype. This rearrangement joins TRBV27 to TRBJ1-2; D is undetermined. The CDR3 runs 14 residues. Germline CDR1 MNHEY, CDR2 SMNVEV (reference sequence). V was shortened by 0 bases and J by 4 bases, with 9 bases between the two germline ends. CDR3 protein: CASSLSVNLYGYTF. CDR3 DNA sequence: TGTGCCAGCAGTTTATCCGTCAACCTCTATGGCTACACCTTC.

The rearrangement links TRBV20-1 to TRBJ2-5; no definite D call. Per germline, CDR1 DFQATT and CDR2 SNEGSKA (reference sequence). This CDR3 region has 11 residues. V lost 6 bases and J 4 bases, leaving 9 bases between the germline ends. This CDR3 is CSASPTETQYF. DNA of the CDR3: TGCAGTGCCTCCCCGACAGAGACCCAGTACTTC.

This clonotype was seen repeatedly, ten times or more. The gene calls are TRBV10-2 and TRBJ2-1, with D possibly matching TRBD2 (6 bases). The germline V gene encodes CDR1 WSHSY and CDR2 SAAADI. Trimming removed 6 bases at V and 8 bases at J, with 14 bases between. The CDR3 extends over 13 amino acids. The CDR3 loop is CASRPGELDEQFF. The CDR3 nucleotides are TGCGCCAGCAGGCCGGGAGAGCTGGATGAGCAGTTCTTC.

This chain uses TRBV20-1 with TRBJ2-5, with 8 nucleotides matching TRBD2. With 0 bases clipped from V and 4 bases from J, the junction kept 4 bases outside the gene matches. The CDR3 extends over 14 amino acids. Germline V lookup: CDR1 DFQATT, CDR2 SNEGSKA (reference sequence). The CDR3 protein is CSARDRLAGETQYF. In DNA, the CDR3 is TGCAGTGCTAGAGATCGGCTAGCGGGAGAGACCCAGTACTTC.

This clonotype has a handful of counts. V gene TRBV2 combines with J gene TRBJ2-3; D not resolved. The germline V and J ends were trimmed by 3 bases and 0 bases, with 10 bases remaining between them. Germline V gives CDR1 SNHLY, CDR2 FYNNEI. This CDR3 contains 15 residues. In DNA form, the CDR3 reads TGTGCCAGCAGTGAGACGTTACCTAGCACAGATACGCAGTATTTT. Protein product: CASSETLPSTDTQYF.

V and J are TRBV5-1 and TRBJ1-6, with D possibly matching TRBD1 (6 bases). The CDR3 is 16 residues long. V lost 3 bases and J 5 bases, leaving 15 bases between the germline ends. Germline CDR1 SGHRS, CDR2 YFSETQ. The CDR3 DNA sequence: TGCGCCAGCAGCTCCCAGGGAGCAGGGGATAATTCACCCCTCCACTTT. Residues: CASSSQGAGDNSPLHF.

This clonotype was found many times. V usage is TRBV11-2 and J usage is TRBJ2-5; D unclear. The V gene lost 0 bases and the J gene lost 3 bases, with 5 bases spanning the gap. Germline V CDR1 and CDR2: SGHAT, FQNNGV. CDR3 length: 13 residues. The chain's CDR3 is CASSLEPEETQYF. CDR3 in DNA: TGTGCCAGCAGCTTAGAGCCGGAAGAGACCCAGTACTTC.

J is TRBJ1-5 and V is TRBV6-2 or TRBV6-3; 7 positions agree with TRBD1. J gave up 3 bases and V 5 bases, and 4 bases lay outside the gene matches. CDR3 length: 14 amino acids. CDR1 MNHEY and CDR2 SVGEGT come from the germline V gene. CDR3 sequence: CASSPGQFNQPQHF. CDR3 DNA sequence: TGTGCCAGCAGTCCGGGACAGTTCAATCAGCCCCAGCATTTT.

This chain uses TRBV20-1 with TRBJ2-3; D gene uncertain. This CDR3 comprises 12 residues. V was clipped by 6 bases and J by 5 bases, with 12 bases between them. Germline values: CDR1 DFQATT, CDR2 SNEGSKA (reference sequence). The CDR3 region has the DNA TGCAGTGCCCGGGTGGTGGAAGATACGCAGTATTTT. It specifies CSARVVEDTQYF.

V gene TRBV20-1 combines with J gene TRBJ2-7, with D possibly TRBD2 on 7 matching bases. From germline, CDR1 is DFQATT and CDR2 SNEGSKA (reference sequence). V was shortened by 2 bases and J by 1 base, with 12 bases between the two germline ends. This CDR3 spans 14 amino acids. The CDR3 DNA follows: TGCAGTGCTAGAAGGGGGGGCCGGTCCTACGAGCAGTACTTC. Protein product: CSARRGGRSYEQYF.

This clonotype has a handful of counts. The V and J genes are TRBV20-1 and TRBJ1-4; no clear D gene. Germline V gene data show CDR1 as DFQATT and CDR2 as SNEGSKA (reference sequence). This CDR3 region has 11 residues. V lost 5 bases, J lost 4 bases, and 5 bases lay in between. The CDR3: CSALYNEKLFF. The CDR3 region has the DNA TGCAGTGCTCTCTATAATGAAAAACTGTTTTTT.

J is TRBJ2-7 and V is TRBV18; D remains ambiguous. Trimming removed 3 bases at V and 2 bases at J, with 11 bases between. The CDR3 sequence is 14 residues long. Germline-derived CDR1 and CDR2 are KGHSH and LQKENI. Here the CDR3 DNA reads TGTGCCAGCTCACCTGGTAGGAAAACCTACGAGCAGTACTTC. It is translated as CASSPGRKTYEQYF. Together with reference TRBV18 and TRBJ2-7, the CDR3 gives the full variable domain: NAGVMQNPRHLVRRRGQEARLRCSPMKGHSHVYWYRQLPEEGLKFMVYLQKENIIDESGMPKERFSAEFPKEGPSILRIQQVVRGDSAAYFCASSPGRKTYEQYFGPGTRLTVT.

The chain combines TRBV30 with TRBJ2-7; D possibly corresponds to TRBD1 (6 bases). Germline V gene data show CDR1 as GTSNPN and CDR2 as SVGIG (reference sequence). The V end was cut by 2 bases, the J end by 2 bases, with 16 bases between. CDR3 length: 15 amino acids. The CDR3, as DNA: TGTGCCTGGAGTCCACCTGAAGGGGGTCCCTACGAGCAGTACTTC. Amino acids: CAWSPPEGGPYEQYF.

The V gene is TRBV20-1, the J gene TRBJ2-7; TRBD2 is a possible D gene (6 bases). Germline-derived CDR1 and CDR2 are DFQATT and SNEGSKA (reference sequence). The V and J ends lost 4 bases and 2 bases respectively, with 15 bases between them. CDR3 length: 14 amino acids. DNA for the CDR3: TGCAGTGCTAATGAGAGGAGGGTTCCCTACGAGCAGTACTTC. It translates to CSANERRVPYEQYF.

This clonotype was counted a few times. V and J are TRBV7-2 and TRBJ2-2, with D possibly TRBD1 on 5 matching bases. This CDR3 contains 17 residues. CDR1 SGHTA and CDR2 FQGNSA come from the germline V gene. Trimming shortened V by 2 bases and J by 1 base, and 14 bases separated the two germline ends. In DNA, the CDR3 is TGTGCCAGCAGCTTACTATTTAGCAGGGAGAACACCGGGGAGCTGTTTTTT. It translates to CASSLLFSRENTGELFF.

The rearrangement links TRBV11-2 to TRBJ1-4; 9 bases fit TRBD1. Losses at the gene ends were 1 base for V and 8 bases for J; bases not matched to a gene: 5. The CDR3 has 15 amino acids. Germline-derived CDR1 and CDR2 are SGHAT and FQNNGV. CDR3 coding DNA: TGTGCCAGCAGCTTAGTGACAGGGGGTAGCGAAAAACTGTTTTTT. Translation: CASSLVTGGSEKLFF.

The gene calls are TRBV5-1 and TRBJ1-2; 7 bases align to TRBD1. After removal of 4 bases from V and 8 bases from J, the junction contained 11 bases not matched to a gene. From germline, CDR1 is SGHRS and CDR2 YFSETQ. The length of the CDR3 is 14 residues. The CDR3 loop is CASSPLDRDGGYTF. CDR3 DNA sequence: TGCGCCAGCAGCCCCCTCGACAGGGATGGAGGCTACACCTTC.

Many counts were recorded for this clonotype. CDR3 in DNA: TGTGCCATCAGCGATAGCGGACAAGAGACCCAGTACTTC. Protein: CAISDSGQETQYF. V and J are TRBV10-3 and TRBJ2-5; tentative D call: TRBD2 (6 bases). The CDR3 spans 13 residues. From germline, CDR1 is ENHRY and CDR2 SYGVKD. The V and J ends lost 6 bases and 2 bases respectively, with 10 bases between them.